Presented here are 28 T cell receptor beta chains from one specimen sequenced in a study of beta chain features in type 1 diabetes. Investigators reverse transcribed all isolated RNA, so they sequenced expressed TCRB transcripts. Data came from immunoSEQ multiplex PCR; TCRdb stores just in-frame clones and leaves some out. The table shows roughly 450,000 clones, with around 10% occurring only once. The sequencing sample was made of naive CD4+ T cells from blood. Receptors were obtained from a woman aged 18-29 years in good health.

This clone was counted only a few times. This chain connects TRBV5-6 to TRBJ2-7; D is ambiguous. The CDR3 covers 13 residues. Trimming pared 1 base from V and 6 bases from J, leaving 11 bases between. Germline values: CDR1 SGHDT, CDR2 YYEEEE. The CDR3 DNA reads as TGTGCCAGCAGCTTGTACGAGATTCGCGAGCAGTACTTC. Translating it yields CASSLYEIREQYF.

This clone was observed a handful of times. DNA for the CDR3: TGTGCGACTAAAAACGTGGGTTCCTACAATGAGCAGTTCTTC. Translating it yields CATKNVGSYNEQFF. V gene TRBV19 combines with J gene TRBJ2-1; the D gene is possibly TRBD2 (5 bases). The CDR3 covers 14 residues. The germline gives CDR1 LNHDA, CDR2 SQIVND (reference sequence).

CDR3 in amino acids: CASSLVGTGETQYF. CDR3 DNA sequence: TGTGCCAGCAGCTTGGTTGGGACAGGGGAGACCCAGTACTTC. The rearrangement joins TRBV5-6 to TRBJ2-5; TRBD1 aligns across 9 bases. Germline V gives CDR1 SGHDT, CDR2 YYEEEE. The CDR3 contains 14 residues. The J segment lost 5 bases and the V segment lost 0 bases, leaving 2 bases of the junction unmatched.

The rearrangement uses TRBV7-2 and TRBJ2-1, with a possible D match to TRBD2 (5 bases). V was cut by 5 bases and J by 0 bases, with 11 bases left in between. CDR3 length: 15 amino acids. Germline loops: CDR1 SGHTA, CDR2 FQGNSA. This CDR3 is CASSNDRGSYNEQFF. As DNA, the CDR3 is TGTGCCAGCAGCAATGACCGGGGCTCCTACAATGAGCAGTTCTTC. The whole variable domain, filled in from reference TRBV7-2 and TRBJ2-1, reads GAGVSQSPSNKVTEKGKDVELRCDPISGHTALYWYRQSLGQGLEFLIYFQGNSAPDKSGLPSDRFSAERTGGSVSTLTIQRTQQEDSAVYLCASSNDRGSYNEQFFGPGTRLTVL.

The CDR3 region has the DNA TGTGCCGCTGGGGCGGGAGCGGTGTACGAGCAGTACTTC. Its protein product is CAAGAGAVYEQYF. J is TRBJ2-7 and V is TRBV10-3, with 7 bases matching TRBD2. Germline trimming cut 11 bases from V and 4 bases from J; bases unmatched to any gene: 11. Per the germline V gene, CDR1 is ENHRY and CDR2 is SYGVKD. The CDR3 runs to 13 residues.

The J gene is TRBJ2-3, the V gene TRBV29-1; 9 bases map to TRBD1. Germline CDR1 is SQVTM and CDR2 is ANQGSEA. V lost 4 bases and J lost 4; bases outside the gene matches: 6. CDR3 length: 14 amino acids. The CDR3 spells CSVAGQGGADTQYF. For the CDR3, the DNA is TGCAGCGTTGCGGGACAGGGAGGGGCAGATACGCAGTATTTT.

The rearrangement links TRBV9 to TRBJ2-2, with unresolved D. In germline, CDR1 is SGDLS, CDR2 YYNGEE. Trimming pared 1 base from V and 3 bases from J, leaving 10 bases between. The CDR3 extends over 15 amino acids. The CDR3 region has the DNA TGTGCCAGCAGCGTACGAAGGACGCACACCGGGGAGCTGTTTTTT. Translated, it gives CASSVRRTHTGELFF.

There are a few counts of this clone. The chain carries TRBV28 and TRBJ2-7; 7 nucleotides align to TRBD1. V was pared by 8 bases and J by 0 bases, with 4 bases of the junction left unmatched. Germline CDR1 reads MDHEN; CDR2 reads SYDVKM. This CDR3 is 13 amino acids long. This CDR3 is CASEQGSSYEQYF. The CDR3 coding sequence is TGTGCCAGCGAACAGGGGAGCTCCTACGAGCAGTACTTC.

The rearrangement joins TRBV18 to TRBJ2-5; D may be TRBD1 or TRBD2 (5 bases each). The CDR3 sequence is 15 residues long. Trimming took 3 bases from V and 4 from J, leaving 15 bases between them. Germline V CDR1 and CDR2: KGHSH, LQKENI. The DNA of the CDR3 is TGTGCCAGCTCACCGATGACAGTCGGGACAGAGACCCAGTACTTC. It encodes CASSPMTVGTETQYF.

This chain connects TRBV19 to TRBJ2-5, with D possibly matching TRBD1 (6 bases). CDR3 length equals 16 residues. CDR1 is LNHDA and CDR2 is SQIVND in the germline V gene (reference sequence). The germline V and J ends were trimmed by 5 bases and 2 bases, with 18 bases remaining between them. CDR3 amino acids: CASSLITGNRQETQYF. CDR3 in DNA: TGTGCCAGTAGTCTAATCACAGGGAATCGTCAAGAGACCCAGTACTTC.

V is TRBV9 and J is TRBJ1-6; 8 bases match TRBD1. Germline V gene lookup returns CDR1 SGDLS and CDR2 YYNGEE. V trimming: 3 bases; J trimming: 4 bases; junction bases outside the gene matches: 3. The CDR3 consists of 15 residues. The CDR3 DNA sequence: TGTGCCAGCAGCGGGGGGACAGGATATAATTCACCCCTCCACTTT. It encodes CASSGGTGYNSPLHF.

J is TRBJ2-2 and V is TRBV25-1, with D possibly being TRBD1 or TRBD2 (5 bases each). Germline V gene sequence: CDR1 MGHDK, CDR2 SYGVNS. The CDR3 extends over 14 amino acids. V lost 1 base, J lost 5 bases, and 8 bases lay in between. The CDR3 DNA reads TGTGCCAGCAGTGAATTATGGGGGACCGGGGAGCTGTTTTTT. It codes for CASSELWGTGELFF.

This clone was seen many times. The chain carries TRBV4-1 and TRBJ2-5, with D unresolved. The ends were cut back, 5 bases at V and 5 bases at J, with 9 bases in the middle. The CDR3 length is 12 residues. Per germline, CDR1 MGHRA and CDR2 YSYEKL. The CDR3 nucleotides are TGCGCCAGCAGCTCCTCGACGGAGACCCAGTACTTC. Translating gives CASSSSTETQYF.

Regarding this clone: The junction departs from the called germline gene at one end, perhaps through a read error. V is TRBV4-1 and J is TRBJ2-1; D might be TRBD2 (6 bases). CDR1 is MGHRA and CDR2 is YSYEKL in the germline V gene. This CDR3 spans 15 amino acids. DNA for the CDR3: TGCGCCAGCAGTCAAGCAATCCCGAGGGAGGATGAGCAGTTCTTC. This encodes CASSQAIPREDEQFF.

The gene calls are TRBV28 and TRBJ2-7, with unresolved D. Germline loops: CDR1 MDHEN, CDR2 SYDVKM. V was cut by 5 bases and J by 2 bases, with 10 bases left in between. The CDR3 is made up of 13 amino acids. For the CDR3, the DNA is TGTGCCAGCAGTCCCCTCCAAGCCTACGAGCAGTACGTC. Its protein product is CASSPLQAYEQYV.

The table lists this clone with a few counts. This chain links TRBV5-4 with TRBJ2-3; 9 nucleotides align to TRBD2. CDR3 size: 14 residues. Germline trimming cut 4 bases from V and 3 bases from J; bases unmatched to any gene: 3. Germline V gene data show CDR1 as SGHNT and CDR2 as YYREEE (reference sequence). The CDR3 sequence: CASSPGLATDTQYF. The CDR3 DNA is TGTGCCAGCAGCCCGGGACTAGCAACAGATACGCAGTATTTT.

This clone was detected a few times. This rearrangement joins TRBV10-3 to TRBJ2-3, with D hard to call. V shed 3 bases and J shed 4 bases, with 11 bases lying between them. The CDR3 extends over 14 amino acids. CDR1 and CDR2 from the germline V gene are ENHRY and SYGVKD. CDR3 sequence reads: CAISERNGPDTQYF. For the CDR3, the DNA is TGTGCCATCAGTGAAAGGAATGGGCCAGATACGCAGTATTTT.

This clone was counted a few times. The chain employs TRBV7-2 and TRBJ1-1; D gene unclear. The germline V gene encodes CDR1 SGHTA and CDR2 FQGNSA. The V gene lost 1 base and the J gene lost 3 bases, with 6 bases spanning the gap. CDR3 length: 13 amino acids. The CDR3 bases are TGTGCCAGCAGCTTAGAACTTGACACTGAAGCTTTCTTT. It codes for CASSLELDTEAFF.

The chain has TRBV7-9 and TRBJ1-1; no clear D gene. V shed 5 bases and J shed 2 bases, with 9 bases lying between them. Germline CDR1 reads SEHNR; CDR2 reads FQNEAQ (reference sequence). This CDR3 has 13 amino acids. CDR3 residues: CASSPYRNTEAFF. CDR3 nucleotide sequence: TGTGCCAGCAGCCCGTACAGAAACACTGAAGCTTTCTTT.

As concerns this clone: A much larger clone lies a single base off, so this may be a read error. The gene calls are TRBV7-3 and TRBJ2-3, with D unclear. The germline V gene encodes CDR1 SGHTA and CDR2 FQGTGA. The CDR3 loop spans 11 amino acids. Trimming shortened V by 4 bases and J by 5 bases, and 4 bases separated the two germline ends. Here the CDR3 DNA reads TGTGCCAGCAGCTGGGGAGATACGCAGTATTTT. Residues: CASSWGDTQYF. The full variable domain, completed using reference TRBV7-3 and TRBJ2-3, is GAGVSQTPSNKVTEKGKYVELRCDPISGHTALYWYRQSLGQGPEFLIYFQGTGAADDSGLPNDRFFAVRPEGSVSTLKIQRTERGDSAVYLCASSWGDTQYFGPGTRLTVL.

The rearrangement links TRBV30 to TRBJ1-2; no definite D call. The CDR3 loop spans 12 amino acids. Per germline, CDR1 GTSNPN and CDR2 SVGIG (reference sequence). Trimming took 3 bases from V and 4 from J, leaving 9 bases between them. The CDR3: CAWRLRGYGYTF. In DNA form, the CDR3 reads TGTGCCTGGAGGCTCCGGGGCTATGGCTACACCTTC.

This chain connects TRBV6-5 to TRBJ1-1; D not resolved. The CDR3 extends over 14 amino acids. Germline CDR1 and CDR2: MNHEY and SVGAGI. Trimming removed 2 bases at V and 1 base at J, with 8 bases between. The CDR3 region is CASSYEAGNTEAFF. CDR3 in DNA: TGTGCCAGCAGTTACGAGGCAGGGAACACTGAAGCTTTCTTT.

This clone has a handful of counts. The V gene is TRBV15, the J gene TRBJ1-5; D is possibly TRBD1 (6 bases). V dropped 3 bases and J dropped 4 bases, with 16 bases sitting between them. Germline V gene lookup returns CDR1 LNHNV and CDR2 YYDKDF (reference sequence). The CDR3 runs to 16 residues. The CDR3 spells CATSSRQGLANQPQHF. In DNA, the CDR3 is TGTGCCACCAGCAGCCGGCAGGGGTTAGCGAATCAGCCCCAGCATTTT.

This clone was seen only a few times. The chain employs TRBV29-1 and TRBJ1-5; D is unclear. Trimming took 4 bases from V and 6 from J, leaving 19 bases between them. The CDR3 loop spans 15 amino acids. Germline CDR1 reads SQVTM; CDR2 reads ANQGSEA. This CDR3 is CSVVYPGLPSQPQHF. CDR3 DNA: TGCAGCGTTGTGTATCCAGGTCTGCCCTCTCAGCCCCAGCATTTT.

The J gene is TRBJ2-5, the V gene TRBV10-3, with 7 bases that match TRBD2. The germline V gene has CDR1 ENHRY and CDR2 SYGVKD. V was clipped by 0 bases and J by 0 bases; unmatched bases: 1. CDR3 length equals 15 residues. The CDR3 DNA reads as TGTGCCATCAGTGAGTCGGGGGGGAACCAAGAGACCCAGTACTTC. It encodes CAISESGGNQETQYF.

The chain carries TRBV5-1 and TRBJ2-1, with 13 bases fitting TRBD2. Germline V gene sequence: CDR1 SGHRS, CDR2 YFSETQ. V gave up 4 bases and J gave up 6 bases; unmatched junction bases: 4. The CDR3 is made up of 15 amino acids. The CDR3 region is CASSPGLAGRNEQFF. CDR3 sequence (DNA): TGCGCCAGCAGCCCGGGACTAGCGGGGCGCAATGAGCAGTTCTTC.

This sequence joins TRBV30 and TRBJ2-1; 7 nucleotides agree with TRBD2. This CDR3 has 14 amino acids. After removal of 2 bases from V and 5 bases from J, the junction contained 6 bases not matched to a gene. Germline lookup yields CDR1 GTSNPN and CDR2 SVGIG (reference sequence). The CDR3 DNA is TGTGCCTGGAGTAAAGGCGGGAGCAACAATGAGCAGTTCTTC. Amino acids: CAWSKGGSNNEQFF.

The V gene is TRBV10-3, the J gene TRBJ2-5, with D unclear. Per germline, CDR1 ENHRY and CDR2 SYGVKD. V lost 3 bases to trimming and J lost 3 bases, with 8 bases between them. The CDR3 covers 13 residues. This CDR3 is CAISESKEETQYF. The CDR3 region has the DNA TGTGCCATCAGTGAAAGTAAAGAAGAGACCCAGTACTTC.